What follows is one T cell receptor (beta chain) and its context. Its antigen remains unidentified. This sample stems from a study of T cell repertoires in cytomegalovirus infection. Whole-study context: An indication of both CMV infection and matching HLA type came from public TCR beta signatures. Overall study findings and caveats: The cumulative frequency of public TCR beta families distinguished individuals who carried CMV together with the relevant HLA. Ex vivo responses were dominated by HLA-C-restricted CMV-specific TCR beta clonotypes.

TCRdb re-derived calls from the reads in MiXCR, one entry per CDR3 protein. Here the sample spans around 450,000 distinct CDR3 sequences, 31% being singletons. The length of the CDR3 is 15 residues. J gave up 4 bases and V 4 bases, and 7 bases lay outside the gene matches. From germline, CDR1 is SGHNT and CDR2 YENEEA. The chain employs TRBV11-3 and TRBJ2-5; 9 bases are shared with TRBD1. The receptor was derived from a human donor in good health (CMV status not recorded). Some clones in this sample may be carry-over from other donors' samples. Sequenced sample: PBMCs. The CDR3 reads CASSSRTGAGETQYF. CDR3 DNA sequence: TGTGCCAGCAGCTCCCGGACAGGGGCAGGAGAGACCCAGTACTTC.